A single sample gave rise to the 9 T cell receptor beta chains below, sequenced in a study of blood T cell repertoires in COVID-19. Produced via immunoSEQ multiplex PCR; TCRdb's table is partial and in-frame only. The table has some 120,000 clones, around 90% seen once. The sample consisted of peripheral blood. The origin of the receptors is a middle-aged man with active COVID-19.

The rearrangement joins TRBV2 to TRBJ2-7; TRBD2 agrees at 8 bases. The junction had 7 bases not matched to a gene; V was cut back by 5 bases and J by 4 bases. Per the germline V gene, CDR1 is SNHLY and CDR2 is FYNNEI. The CDR3 is 14 amino acids. The CDR3 protein is CASSRSGGPYEQYF. The DNA of the CDR3 is TGTGCCAGCAGTAGGTCGGGGGGGCCATACGAGCAGTACTTC.

J is TRBJ1-1 and V is TRBV5-1; D perhaps matches TRBD1 (5 bases). V lost 3 bases and J 3 bases, leaving 15 bases between the germline ends. Germline values: CDR1 SGHRS, CDR2 YFSETQ. The CDR3 loop spans 15 amino acids. For the CDR3, the DNA is TGCGCCAGCAGCTACGGCCAAGGGGCCGACACTGAAGCTTTCTTT. Amino acid sequence: CASSYGQGADTEAFF.

The table lists this clone with a count of one. The genes are TRBV7-9 and TRBJ2-1, with a tentative D call TRBD1 (6 bases). The CDR3 is 16 amino acids. Deletions cut 3 bases from V and 5 bases from J, with 17 bases between. Germline CDR1 and CDR2: SEHNR and FQNEAQ (reference sequence). The CDR3 here is CASSLDTTGINNEQFF. The CDR3 DNA reads TGTGCCAGCAGCTTGGACACGACAGGAATAAACAATGAGCAGTTCTTC.

The chain employs TRBV24-1 and TRBJ1-2, with 7 bases identical to TRBD1. Trimming removed 3 bases from V and 3 bases from J; junction bases left unmatched: 6. The CDR3 covers 15 residues. Germline V gene data show CDR1 as KGHDR and CDR2 as SFDVKD. The DNA of the CDR3 is TGTGCCACCAGTGATCCTACAGGGGTCGACTATGGCTACACCTTC. Amino acid sequence: CATSDPTGVDYGYTF.

The chain combines TRBV19 with TRBJ2-7; TRBD2 matches 7 bases. The CDR3 is 13 residues long. Germline V gives CDR1 LNHDA, CDR2 SQIVND (reference sequence). The trim removed 5 bases at V and 3 bases at J, leaving 4 bases unmatched. This CDR3 reads CASSYKRGYEQYF. CDR3 bases: TGTGCCAGTAGTTATAAGCGGGGCTACGAGCAGTACTTC.

The V call is TRBV3-1 (or the pseudogene TRBV3-2), the J call TRBJ1-1; D is ambiguous. There are 14 residues in the CDR3. From germline, CDR1 is LGHDT and CDR2 YNNKEL (reference sequence). The V end lost 0 bases, the J end lost 4 bases, and 9 bases lay between the germline ends. Written as DNA, the CDR3 is TGTGCCAGCAGCCAAGATTCGTCGGGCACTGAAGCTTTCTTT. Its translation: CASSQDSSGTEAFF.

The V gene is TRBV7-2, the J gene TRBJ2-1, with 9 bases matching TRBD2. CDR3 size: 16 residues. Germline CDR1 reads SGHTA; CDR2 reads FQGNSA. The J segment lost 9 bases and the V segment lost 0 bases, leaving 9 bases of the junction unmatched. The CDR3 DNA follows: TGTGCCAGCAGCTTAGCGCGGGTAGCGGGAGAAAGTGAGCAGTTCTTC. Its protein product is CASSLARVAGESEQFF.

V and J are TRBV29-1 and TRBJ1-1, with D perhaps TRBD1 (5 bases). The CDR3 runs 15 residues. Germline V gives CDR1 SQVTM, CDR2 ANQGSEA. Trimming stripped 5 bases from V and 0 bases from J, with 16 bases between. This chain's CDR3 is CSVTIRGSLNTEAFF. CDR3 nucleotide sequence: TGCAGCGTTACGATAAGGGGCTCATTGAACACTGAAGCTTTCTTT.

This chain joins TRBV4-2 and TRBJ2-6; 7 bases align to TRBD1. V was clipped by 1 base and J by 2 bases; unmatched bases: 11. CDR3 length equals 19 residues. Germline-derived CDR1 and CDR2 are LGHNA and YNFKEQ. The CDR3 nucleotides are TGTGCCAGCAGCCAAGGCCTATCCGCGCAGGGGGCTGGGGCCAACGTCCTGACTTTC. Translated, it gives CASSQGLSAQGAGANVLTF.